What follows are 20 T cell receptor beta chains derived from one specimen sequenced in a study of naive and memory T cell subsets (dated by TCRdb to 2016 to 2017). Library construction relied on UMI-ligation and nested PCR. The data were produced on an Illumina MiSeq. The beta constant-region primer consisted of an equimolar mixture of two oligonucleotides that together covered TRBC1 and TRBC2. TCRdb reprocessed the public reads (quality trimming at Q25 with fastp, clone calling with MiXCR) and kept in-frame beta chains. Each CDR3 protein gets just one entry, which takes the most common genes and DNA from the rows behind it. The sample data list 37,000 or so distinct CDR3 sequences, and about an eighth of these were observed just once. The top ten constitute around 23% of the sample. Material for sequencing was effector memory CD4+ T cells from blood. The sample's cell subset or site, from its label and the paper: effector memory, CD45RA- CD27-. The receptor set was obtained from a human donor in good health.

There are many counts of this clonotype. This may arise from a read error, as a much more abundant clone is one base away. V gene TRBV12-3 or TRBV12-4 combines with J gene TRBJ2-1, with a weak D call TRBD1 (6 bases). Trimming took 7 bases from V and 6 from J, leaving 16 bases between them. CDR3 size: 14 residues. This chain's CDR3 is CASKGDDSSNEQFF. The CDR3 DNA reads TGTGCCAGCAAGGGGGACGACTCAAGCAATGAGCAGTTCTTC.

This chain uses TRBV7-2 with TRBJ2-3; TRBD2 agrees at 9 bases. Losses at the gene ends were 5 bases for V and 5 bases for J; bases not matched to a gene: 11. In germline, CDR1 is SGHTA, CDR2 FQGNSA. CDR3 length equals 16 residues. As DNA, the CDR3 is TGTGCCAGCAGCGCGCGACTAGCGGCCCTGGGAGATACGCAGTATTTT. Its translation: CASSARLAALGDTQYF.

The sample holds many counts of this clonotype. The chain carries TRBV5-6 and TRBJ2-1, with 7 bases fitting TRBD2. The CDR3 extends over 13 amino acids. CDR1 and CDR2 (germline): SGHDT, YYEEEE. The V gene end was trimmed by 6 bases and the J gene end by 6 bases; junction bases not matched to a gene: 6. The CDR3: CASKILASNEQFF. The CDR3 nucleotides are TGTGCCAGCAAAATACTAGCGTCCAATGAGCAGTTCTTC. Based on the CDR3 plus reference TRBV5-6 and TRBJ2-1, the full variable domain is DAGVTQSPTHLIKTRGQQVTLRCSPKSGHDTVSWYQQALGQGPQFIFQYYEEEERQRGNFPDRFSGHQFPNYSSELNVNALLLGDSALYLCASKILASNEQFFGPGTRLTVL.

In its sample, this clonotype was seen many times. The J gene is TRBJ1-1, the V gene TRBV30; D may be TRBD1 (5 bases). CDR3 length: 12 residues. Between the trimmed V and J ends, which lost 3 bases and 11 bases, there was a span of 16 bases. In germline, CDR1 is GTSNPN, CDR2 SVGIG (reference sequence). The CDR3 DNA reads TGTGCCTGGAGGCCGGGACTGCCGGTGGCTTTCTTT. The encoded protein is CAWRPGLPVAFF. Using reference TRBV30 and TRBJ1-1 for the parts outside the CDR3, the full variable domain is SQTIHQWPATLVQPVGSPLSLECTVEGTSNPNLYWYRQAAGRGLQLLFYSVGIGQISSEVPQNLSASRPQDRQFILSSKKLLLSDSGFYLCAWRPGLPVAFFGQGTRLTVV.

This clonotype has more than one count but fewer than ten. The chain uses TRBV20-1 and TRBJ1-5; D is perhaps TRBD1 (6 bases). CDR1 and CDR2 from the germline V gene are DFQATT and SNEGSKA (reference sequence). The germline V and J ends were trimmed by 5 bases and 7 bases, with 12 bases remaining between them. The CDR3 runs to 12 residues. The CDR3 DNA follows: TGCAGTGCTGGATACACAGGGCAGCCCCAGCATTTT. This translates into CSAGYTGQPQHF.

This sequence joins TRBV6-5 and TRBJ2-3, with D perhaps TRBD2 (7 bases). The V end lost 4 bases, the J end lost 6 bases, and 17 bases lay between the germline ends. Germline CDR1 is MNHEY and CDR2 is SVGAGI. This CDR3 contains 15 residues. CDR3 loop: CASSSRRERGDTQYF. CDR3 nucleotide sequence: TGTGCCAGCAGTTCGCGGCGGGAGAGGGGGGATACGCAGTATTTT.

This clonotype was detected a few times. This rearrangement joins TRBV12-3 or TRBV12-4 to TRBJ2-1; 7 nucleotides align to TRBD2. V lost 4 bases and J lost 8; bases outside the gene matches: 8. The CDR3 consists of 14 residues. CDR3 in amino acids: CASSSRTSSDEQFF. The CDR3 DNA reads TGTGCCAGCAGTTCCCGGACTAGTAGCGATGAGCAGTTCTTC.

This clonotype has just a few counts. In DNA form, the CDR3 reads TGTGCCAGCAGGCCCTGGACAGGGAATCAGCCCCAGCATTTT. It specifies CASRPWTGNQPQHF. The chain combines TRBV28 with TRBJ1-5, with 8 bases aligning to TRBD1. The CDR3 sequence is 14 residues long. Unmatched junction bases numbered 5, after V lost 6 bases and J lost 4 bases. The germline CDR1 and CDR2 sequences are MDHEN and SYDVKM. Full variable domain (outside the CDR3, taken from reference TRBV28 and TRBJ1-5): DVKVTQSSRYLVKRTGEKVFLECVQDMDHENMFWYRQDPGLGLRLIYFSYDVKMKEKGDIPEGYSVSREKKERFSLILESASTNQTSMYLCASRPWTGNQPQHFGDGTRLSIL.

This clonotype was seen a handful of times. The chain combines TRBV15 with TRBJ2-2; D is perhaps TRBD2 (7 bases). Trimming removed 0 bases from V and 5 bases from J, with 10 bases in between. The CDR3 covers 15 residues. CDR1 and CDR2 (germline): LNHNV, YYDKDF (reference sequence). The CDR3 sequence is CATSRDGGRTGELFF. The CDR3 nucleotides are TGTGCCACCAGCAGAGACGGGGGGCGGACCGGGGAGCTGTTTTTT.

This clonotype was counted many times. The chain carries TRBV7-2 and TRBJ1-2; D might be TRBD1 (5 bases). The CDR3 has 14 residues. Trimming left V 3 bases short and J 3 bases short, with 11 bases between. The germline V gene encodes CDR1 SGHTA and CDR2 FQGNSA. The CDR3: CASSFGGKHYGYTF. For the CDR3, the DNA is TGTGCCAGCAGCTTTGGGGGTAAACACTATGGCTACACCTTC.

This clonotype was counted many times. This chain joins TRBV10-3 and TRBJ2-5; maybe TRBD2 (5 bases). This CDR3 has 17 amino acids. V was pared by 0 bases and J by 3 bases, with 17 bases between. The germline V gene encodes CDR1 ENHRY and CDR2 SYGVKD. The CDR3 reads CAISESILEVPKETQYF. In DNA form, the CDR3 reads TGTGCCATCAGTGAGTCGATTTTGGAGGTTCCAAAAGAGACCCAGTACTTC.

The sample holds a few counts of this clonotype. This chain joins TRBV29-1 and TRBJ2-1, with 9 bases aligning to TRBD2. This CDR3 is 14 amino acids long. V gave up 4 bases and J gave up 12 bases; unmatched junction bases: 13. The germline V gene has CDR1 SQVTM and CDR2 ANQGSEA. DNA of the CDR3: TGCAGCGTTGCAACATTAGCGGGGGTTTGGGCGCAGTTCTTC. Translation: CSVATLAGVWAQFF.

This clonotype was counted ten times or more. This chain connects TRBV20-1 to TRBJ2-5, with a weak D call TRBD2 (5 bases). The CDR3 consists of 16 residues. The germline V gene has CDR1 DFQATT and CDR2 SNEGSKA (reference sequence). V lost 5 bases and J 3 bases, leaving 22 bases between the germline ends. Written as DNA, the CDR3 is TGCAGTGCTCCGCTCGGGGTGGGAGTGGGAAAAGAGACCCAGTACTTC. Residues: CSAPLGVGVGKETQYF.

This clonotype was counted many times. The V call is TRBV2, the J call TRBJ2-2; 8 bases line up with TRBD2. The CDR3 extends over 16 amino acids. From germline, CDR1 is SNHLY and CDR2 FYNNEI. Trimming took 7 bases from V and 1 from J; bases not matched to a gene: 8. The CDR3 spells CASTISGSQNTGELFF. The CDR3 DNA reads as TGTGCCAGCACCATAAGCGGGAGCCAGAACACCGGGGAGCTGTTTTTT.

Only a few counts were recorded for this clonotype. A much larger clone differs from this one at a single base, so this may be a read error. V is TRBV29-1 and J is TRBJ2-5; D may be TRBD2 (5 bases). This CDR3 has 13 amino acids. Trimming took 3 bases from V and 5 from J, leaving 13 bases between them. The germline V gene encodes CDR1 SQVTM and CDR2 ANQGSEA. DNA of the CDR3: TGCAGCGTTGATCGTGCGGGCTGGGAGACCCAGTACTTC. It encodes CSVDRAGWETQYF.

This clonotype was picked up a small number of times. The CDR3 reads CASSTGTVKNIQYF. In DNA form, the CDR3 reads TGTGCCAGCAGCACCGGGACAGTAAAAAACATTCAGTACTTC. This rearrangement joins TRBV11-2 to TRBJ2-4, with 7 bases lining up with TRBD1. Germline V gene lookup returns CDR1 SGHAT and CDR2 FQNNGV. Trimming cost V 5 bases and J 4 bases; bases outside gene matches: 5. The CDR3 runs to 14 residues. Looking up the rest from reference TRBV11-2 and TRBJ2-4 gives the full variable domain: EAGVAQSPRYKIIEKRQSVAFWCNPISGHATLYWYQQILGQGPKLLIQFQNNGVVDDSQLPKDRFSAERLKGVDSTLKIQPAKLEDSAVYLCASSTGTVKNIQYFGAGTRLSVL.

The genes are TRBV30 and TRBJ1-4; D call uncertain. Between the trimmed V and J ends, which lost 0 bases and 7 bases, there was a span of 15 bases. Germline V gives CDR1 GTSNPN, CDR2 SVGIG (reference sequence). The CDR3 spans 15 residues. In DNA form, the CDR3 reads TGTGCCTGGAGTGTACAAGCGGGAGTCGGTGAAAAACTGTTTTTT. This codes for CAWSVQAGVGEKLFF.

The chain couples TRBV3-1 to TRBJ2-7, with D possibly being TRBD1 or TRBD2 (5 bases each). V was pared by 4 bases and J by 7 bases, with 14 bases between. The CDR3 has 13 residues. Germline CDR1 reads LGHDT; CDR2 reads YNNKEL (reference sequence). The CDR3, as DNA: TGTGCCAGCAGCCCGGGACGCGCGTATGAGCAGTACTTC. Translating gives CASSPGRAYEQYF.

This clonotype was seen only a few times. The gene calls are TRBV4-1 and TRBJ2-6; 9 bases match TRBD1. Germline CDR1 and CDR2: MGHRA and YSYEKL. The J segment lost 2 bases and the V segment lost 2 bases, leaving 16 bases of the junction unmatched. The CDR3 has 21 amino acids. Here the CDR3 reads CASSQLLGQGKIRAGANVLTF. DNA of the CDR3: TGCGCCAGCAGCCAACTTCTCGGACAGGGGAAAATTCGGGCTGGGGCCAACGTCCTGACTTTC.

In this sample, this clonotype turned up a few times. This chain links TRBV2 with TRBJ1-1; tentative D call: TRBD1 (6 bases). CDR3 length equals 14 residues. V was cut by 6 bases and J by 2 bases, with 13 bases left in between. Germline V gene data show CDR1 as SNHLY and CDR2 as FYNNEI. The chain's CDR3 is CASSLQGINTEAFF. The DNA of the CDR3 is TGTGCCAGCAGCTTACAGGGAATTAACACTGAAGCTTTCTTT.